This is a list of T cell receptor beta chains from one sample in a study of T cells after posttransplantation cyclophosphamide. TCRdb's copy holds only in-frame clones and misses some; the assay was immunoSEQ multiplex PCR. Recorded here are approximately 24,000 clones, none singletons. Sequencing was done on a sample of PBMCs. Receptor source: a man aged 45 to 65 in good health, CMV-negative, and a related stem cell transplant donor. Both conserved end residues are part of each CDR3. D genes are given only for firm matches. The size of a clone is reported for some rows only, either as once, few or many, or as a class for expanded clones.

J	size	V	D	DNA	CDR3
TRBJ1-4	many	TRBV5-1	TRBD1	TGCGCCAGCAGCTTGGGAGCAGGGGGCGCCGCAACTAATGAAAAACTGTTTTTT	CASSLGAGGAATNEKLFF
TRBJ2-7	many	TRBV10-3	TRBD2	TGTGCCATCAGTGCCCTAGCGGGGGGCCTGCTCTCCTACGAGCAGTACTTC	CAISALAGGLLSYEQYF
TRBJ2-3	many	TRBV14	TRBD1	TGTGCCAGCTCTACAGGGGCCGATACGCAGTATTTT	CASSTGADTQYF
TRBJ2-5	few	TRBV5-1	TRBD2	TGCGCCAGCAGCTATGGGACTAGCGGGGGACAAGAGACCCAGTACTTC	CASSYGTSGGQETQYF
TRBJ2-1	many	TRBV19	NA	TGTGCCAGTAGGACCCTTGGGCGCAATGAGCAGTTCTTC	CASRTLGRNEQFF
TRBJ2-1	many	TRBV7-9	TRBD1	TGTGCCAGCAGCTCTTCAGGACAGGGGGCTTACAATGAGCAGTTCTTC	CASSSSGQGAYNEQFF
TRBJ2-6	many	TRBV6-5	NA	TGTGCCAGCAGCCCTCAGTGGTCTGGGGCCAACGTCCTGACTTTC	CASSPQWSGANVLTF
TRBJ2-7	many	TRBV28	TRBD2	TGTGCCAGCAGTGAAATGGGAGGGACGACCTACGAGCAGTACTTC	CASSEMGGTTYEQYF
TRBJ1-4	many	TRBV4-1	NA	TGCGCCAGCAGCCAATCGGGGGGGGGTGAAAAACTGTTTTTT	CASSQSGGGEKLFF
TRBJ1-1	many	TRBV28	NA	TGTGCCAGCCAGGGGCAGGGCACTGAAGCTTTCTTT	CASQGQGTEAFF
TRBJ2-3	many	TRBV5-1	TRBD2	TGCGCCAGCAGCTTAAGCGGGAGTCTCACAGATACGCAGTATTTT	CASSLSGSLTDTQYF
TRBJ2-1	many	TRBV28	TRBD2	TGTGCCAGCAGTTTATCTAGACTAGCGGCTTTGAGCTCCTACAATGAGCAGTTCTTC	CASSLSRLAALSSYNEQFF
TRBJ2-1	many	TRBV30	TRBD2	TGTGCCTGGAGTCGCCAGCGGGGGAGTGATGAGCAGTTCTTC	CAWSRQRGSDEQFF
TRBJ2-7	many	TRBV4-2	TRBD2	TGTGCCAGCAGCCAAGGACTAGCGGAGCTTGCCTACGAGCAGTACTTC	CASSQGLAELAYEQYF
TRBJ2-5	NA	TRBV9	TRBD2	TGTGCCAGCAGCGTAGCCGCGGGAGTGCAAGAGACCCAGTACTTC	CASSVAAGVQETQYF
TRBJ1-4	many	TRBV10-1	TRBD1	TGCGCCAGCAGTGACCAAAGGGACAGCCAACTGTTTTTT	CASSDQRDSQLFF
TRBJ2-1	many	TRBV27	TRBD2	TGTGCCAGCAGCCCGCCCTTGCGGGAGGGCCGGGGAGACCAGTTCTTC	CASSPPLREGRGDQFF
TRBJ2-1	many	TRBV11-2	TRBD1	TGTGCCAGCAGCTTAGTGATCCGGGACAGGTCCGACAATGAGCAGTTCTTC	CASSLVIRDRSDNEQFF
TRBJ2-1	many	TRBV7-3	TRBD2	TGTGCCAGCAGCTCAGCGGGGGACAATGAGCAGTTCTTC	CASSSAGDNEQFF
TRBJ1-2	many	TRBV5-1	TRBD1	TGCGCCAGCAGCCCGGGACAGGGACTTTATGGCTACACCTTC	CASSPGQGLYGYTF
TRBJ2-7	many	TRBV7-9	NA	TGTGCCAGCAGCTTTACTTCCTACGAGCAGTACTTC	CASSFTSYEQYF
TRBJ2-1	many	TRBV6-1	TRBD1	TGTGCCAGCAGTGGGGGGGTAATGGGACAGGGAAGGAATGAGCAGTTCTTC	CASSGGVMGQGRNEQFF
TRBJ1-1	many	TRBV2	NA	TGTGCCAGCAGACAGGTAATGAACACTGAAGCTTTCTTT	CASRQVMNTEAFF
TRBJ2-1	many	TRBV11-3	TRBD2	TGTGCCAGCAGCTTAGGTTGGCCCGGGACTAGCGGGGCCAATGAGCAGTTCTTC	CASSLGWPGTSGANEQFF